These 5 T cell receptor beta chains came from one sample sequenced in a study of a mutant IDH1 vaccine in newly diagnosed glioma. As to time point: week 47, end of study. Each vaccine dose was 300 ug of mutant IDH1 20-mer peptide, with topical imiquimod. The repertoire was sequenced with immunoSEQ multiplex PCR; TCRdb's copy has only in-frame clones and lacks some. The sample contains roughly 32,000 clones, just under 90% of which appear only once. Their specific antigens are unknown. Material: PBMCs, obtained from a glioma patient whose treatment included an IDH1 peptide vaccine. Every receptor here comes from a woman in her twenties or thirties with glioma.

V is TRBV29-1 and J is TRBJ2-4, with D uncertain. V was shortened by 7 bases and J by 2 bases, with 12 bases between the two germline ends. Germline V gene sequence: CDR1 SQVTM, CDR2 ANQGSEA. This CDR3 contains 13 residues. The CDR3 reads CSARYPSKNIQYF. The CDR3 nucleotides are TGCAGCGCCCGATACCCTTCCAAAAACATTCAGTACTTC.

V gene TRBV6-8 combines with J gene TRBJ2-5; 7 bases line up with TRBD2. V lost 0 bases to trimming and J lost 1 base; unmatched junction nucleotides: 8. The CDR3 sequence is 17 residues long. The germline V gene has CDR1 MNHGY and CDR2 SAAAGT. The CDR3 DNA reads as TGTGCCAGCAGTTACTCGGGAGTGTGCGGGAGCCAAGAGACCCAGTACTTC. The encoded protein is CASSYSGVCGSQETQYF.

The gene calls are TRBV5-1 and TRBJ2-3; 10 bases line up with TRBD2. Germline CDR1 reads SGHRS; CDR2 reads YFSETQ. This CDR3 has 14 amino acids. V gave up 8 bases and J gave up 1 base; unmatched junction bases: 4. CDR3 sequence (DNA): TGCGCCAGTGGGAGCGGGGGGGGCACAGATACGCAGTATTTT. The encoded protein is CASGSGGGTDTQYF.

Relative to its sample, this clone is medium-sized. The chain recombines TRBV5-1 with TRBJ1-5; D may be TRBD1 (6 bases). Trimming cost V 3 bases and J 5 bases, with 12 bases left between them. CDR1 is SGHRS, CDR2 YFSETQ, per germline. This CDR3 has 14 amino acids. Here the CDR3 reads CASSSTGLDQPQHF. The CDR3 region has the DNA TGCGCCAGCAGCTCAACAGGGCTCGATCAGCCCCAGCATTTT.

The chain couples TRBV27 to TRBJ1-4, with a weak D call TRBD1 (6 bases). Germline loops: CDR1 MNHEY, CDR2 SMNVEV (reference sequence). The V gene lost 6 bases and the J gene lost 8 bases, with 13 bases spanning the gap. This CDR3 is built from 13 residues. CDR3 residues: CASSQWGAEKLFF. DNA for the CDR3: TGTGCCAGCAGCCAGTGGGGGGCCGAAAAACTGTTTTTT. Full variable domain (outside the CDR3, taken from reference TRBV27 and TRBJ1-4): EAQVTQNPRYLITVTGKKLTVTCSQNMNHEYMSWYRQDPGLGLRQIYYSMNVEVTDKGDVPEGYKVSRKEKRNFPLILESPSPNQTSLYFCASSQWGAEKLFFGSGTQLSVL.